The 14 T cell receptor beta chains below come from one sample, sequenced in a study of T cells in narcolepsy. Profiling relied on immunoSEQ multiplex PCR, and the TCRdb table lists in-frame clones only, not all of them. The repertoire consists of 17,000 or so clones, with approximately 77% occurring once and the leading ten covering 14%. The sequencing input was CD45RA- memory CD8+ T cells from PBMCs. Source of these receptors: a human donor with narcolepsy.

The sample holds a few counts of this clone. The chain combines TRBV7-6 with TRBJ2-7; TRBD2 aligns across 9 bases. The germline V gene encodes CDR1 SGHVS and CDR2 FNYEAQ. The CDR3 is made up of 14 amino acids. V was pared by 1 base and J by 5 bases, with 3 bases of the junction left unmatched. The DNA for the CDR3 is TGTGCCAGCAGCTTAGGGGGACTAGCTGACGAGCAGTACTTC. Translated, it gives CASSLGGLADEQYF.

The count of this clone is one. The chain recombines TRBV27 with TRBJ1-5; D is ambiguous. Germline loops: CDR1 MNHEY, CDR2 SMNVEV (reference sequence). The length of the CDR3 is 19 residues. V lost 5 bases, J lost 0 bases, and 23 bases lay in between. CDR3 coding DNA: TGTGCCAGCAGTGCCTTGGGCTCGTTCCGGAGATATAGCAATCAGCCCCAGCATTTT. Its translation is CASSALGSFRRYSNQPQHF.

The gene calls are TRBV9 and TRBJ1-1, with D unclear. Per the germline V gene, CDR1 is SGDLS and CDR2 is YYNGEE. V was clipped by 2 bases and J by 2 bases, with 10 bases between them. CDR3 size: 14 residues. The CDR3 DNA reads TGTGCCAGCAGCGTCAATTCGGGAAACACTGAAGCTTTCTTT. It codes for CASSVNSGNTEAFF.

By share of the sample, this clone is medium-sized (0.01 to 0.1%). This chain connects TRBV6-5 to TRBJ2-3; D may correspond to TRBD1 or TRBD2 (5 bases each). This CDR3 region has 15 residues. V dropped 5 bases and J dropped 1 base, with 13 bases sitting between them. Germline-derived CDR1 and CDR2 are MNHEY and SVGAGI. CDR3 DNA sequence: TGTGCCAGCAGTGTAGGGAGCAGGGGCACAGATACGCAGTATTTT. The encoded protein is CASSVGSRGTDTQYF.

The DNA for the CDR3 is TGTGCCAGCAGTGCCTGGACAGGGGGCACAGATACGCAGTATTTT. Amino acids: CASSAWTGGTDTQYF. V is TRBV27 and J is TRBJ2-3; TRBD1 aligns across 9 bases. This CDR3 is 15 amino acids long. The V gene end was trimmed by 5 bases and the J gene end by 1 base; junction bases not matched to a gene: 4. Germline V gene lookup returns CDR1 MNHEY and CDR2 SMNVEV (reference sequence).

The chain joins TRBV7-8 to TRBJ2-5; TRBD1 aligns across 7 bases. Near its end, the DNA agrees better with TRBJ2-7, so the J call may be wrong. The V gene's germline CDR1 is SGHVS and CDR2 FQNEAQ. This CDR3 comprises 13 residues. CDR3 nucleotide sequence: TGTGCCAGCTGCCCGGGACAGATCTACGAGCAGTACTTC. Translated, it gives CASCPGQIYEQYF.

J is TRBJ1-5 and V is TRBV15, with D possibly being TRBD1 (5 bases). V was shortened by 5 bases and J by 0 bases, with 11 bases between the two germline ends. The CDR3 spans 15 residues. Germline V CDR1 and CDR2: LNHNV, YYDKDF (reference sequence). CDR3 sequence reads: CATSPRGNSNQPQHF. The CDR3, as DNA: TGTGCCACCAGCCCCCGGGGGAATAGCAATCAGCCCCAGCATTTT.

This clone was observed a single time. V usage is TRBV7-3 and J usage is TRBJ2-1; 14 bases are a match to TRBD2. Germline CDR1 SGHTA, CDR2 FQGTGA. V was pared by 5 bases and J by 13 bases, with 10 bases of the junction left unmatched. This CDR3 has 15 residues. CDR3 sequence: CASSLGLAGGSGQFF. The CDR3 DNA reads TGTGCCAGCAGCCTAGGACTAGCGGGAGGTTCTGGTCAGTTCTTC. Combining the CDR3 with reference TRBV7-3 and TRBJ2-1 gives the whole variable domain GAGVSQTPSNKVTEKGKYVELRCDPISGHTALYWYRQSLGQGPEFLIYFQGTGAADDSGLPNDRFFAVRPEGSVSTLKIQRTERGDSAVYLCASSLGLAGGSGQFFGPGTRLTVL.

The rearrangement uses TRBV7-6 and TRBJ2-7; weak D call: TRBD1 (5 bases). From germline, CDR1 is SGHVS and CDR2 FNYEAQ. This CDR3 comprises 13 residues. V dropped 1 base and J dropped 5 bases, with 9 bases sitting between them. The CDR3 nucleotides read TGTGCCAGCAGCTTAGAAGGGGTGGACGAGCAGTACTTC. This sequence encodes CASSLEGVDEQYF. The variable domain in full, with the rest retrieved from reference TRBV7-6 and TRBJ2-7, is GAGVSQSPRYKVTKRGQDVALRCDPISGHVSLYWYRQALGQGPEFLTYFNYEAQQDKSGLPNDRFSAERPEGSISTLTIQRTEQRDSAMYRCASSLEGVDEQYFGPGTRLTVT.

The chain employs TRBV6-1 and TRBJ2-7; D may correspond to TRBD1 or TRBD2 (5 bases each). The V gene's germline CDR1 is MNHNS and CDR2 SASEGT. CDR3 length equals 12 residues. V gave up 6 bases and J gave up 0 bases, with 6 bases separating them. In DNA, the CDR3 is TGTGCCAGCAGGGGACCCTCCTACGAGCAGTACTTC. Protein product: CASRGPSYEQYF.

The chain combines TRBV19 with TRBJ1-2; no clear D. Per the germline V gene, CDR1 is LNHDA and CDR2 is SQIVND (reference sequence). V lost 4 bases and J lost 0, with 9 bases in between. CDR3 length equals 14 residues. This chain's CDR3 is CASSTSISNYGYTF. CDR3 DNA sequence: TGTGCCAGTAGTACAAGCATATCTAACTATGGCTACACCTTC.

This clone was detected once. The V gene is TRBV27, the J gene TRBJ1-1; weak D call: TRBD1 (5 bases). V was pared by 2 bases and J by 3 bases, with 10 bases between. The CDR3 has 14 residues. Germline CDR1 and CDR2: MNHEY and SMNVEV (reference sequence). CDR3 amino acids: CASSLQGVHTEAFF. The DNA of the CDR3 is TGTGCCAGCAGTTTACAAGGGGTTCACACTGAAGCTTTCTTT.

The chain has TRBV7-9 and TRBJ2-7, with TRBD2 identical over 7 bases. After removal of 5 bases from V and 3 bases from J, the junction contained 7 bases not matched to a gene. The germline gives CDR1 SEHNR, CDR2 FQNEAQ (reference sequence). The length of the CDR3 is 14 residues. The CDR3 loop is CASSLPGGFYEQYF. CDR3 bases: TGTGCCAGCAGCCTTCCGGGAGGTTTCTACGAGCAGTACTTC.

This clone occurred once. The chain combines TRBV4-2 with TRBJ1-1; no firm D call. The CDR3 consists of 16 residues. Between the trimmed V and J ends, which lost 2 bases and 3 bases, there was a span of 16 bases. CDR1 and CDR2 (germline): LGHNA, YNFKEQ. CDR3 protein: CASSQLPPAGYTEAFF. CDR3 DNA sequence: TGTGCCAGCAGCCAACTACCCCCCGCGGGGTACACTGAAGCTTTCTTT.